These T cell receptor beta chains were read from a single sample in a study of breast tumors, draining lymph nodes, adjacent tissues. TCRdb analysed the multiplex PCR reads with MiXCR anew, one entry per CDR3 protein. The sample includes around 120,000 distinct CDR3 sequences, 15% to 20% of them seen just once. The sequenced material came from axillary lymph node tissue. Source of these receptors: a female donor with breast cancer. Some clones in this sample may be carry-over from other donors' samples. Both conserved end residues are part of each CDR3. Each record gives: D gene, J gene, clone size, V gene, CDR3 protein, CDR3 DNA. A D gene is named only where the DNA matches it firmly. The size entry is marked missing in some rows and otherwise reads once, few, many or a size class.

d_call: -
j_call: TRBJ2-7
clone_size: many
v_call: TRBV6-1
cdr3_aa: CASREALGEVYEQYF
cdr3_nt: TGTGCCAGCAGAGAGGCTCTAGGGGAGGTTTACGAGCAGTACTTC

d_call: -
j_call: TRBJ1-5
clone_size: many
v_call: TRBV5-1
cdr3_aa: CASSLLPGSQPQHF
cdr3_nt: TGCGCCAGCAGCTTGCTACCAGGGAGCCAGCCCCAGCATTTT

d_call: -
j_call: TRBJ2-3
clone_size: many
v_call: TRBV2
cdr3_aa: CASSDGTLLPDTQYF
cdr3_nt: TGTGCCAGCAGTGACGGGACACTTCTCCCAGATACGCAGTATTTT

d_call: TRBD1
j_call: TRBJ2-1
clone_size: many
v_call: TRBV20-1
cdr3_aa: CSARVSRGQGEQFF
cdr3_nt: TGCAGTGCTAGAGTTAGCAGGGGACAGGGTGAGCAGTTCTTC

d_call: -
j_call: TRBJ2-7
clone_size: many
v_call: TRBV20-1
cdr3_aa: CSARILGSAGSYEQYF
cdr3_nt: TGCAGTGCTAGAATTCTGGGTAGTGCGGGATCCTACGAGCAGTACTTC

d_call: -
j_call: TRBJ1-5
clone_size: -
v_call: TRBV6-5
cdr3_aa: CASSYLPLSNQPQHF
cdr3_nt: TGTGCCAGCAGTTACTTGCCGCTAAGCAATCAGCCCCAGCATTTT

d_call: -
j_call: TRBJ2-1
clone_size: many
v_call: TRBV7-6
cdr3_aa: CASSLAVRFNEQFF
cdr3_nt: TGTGCCAGCAGCTTAGCGGTCAGGTTCAATGAGCAGTTCTTC

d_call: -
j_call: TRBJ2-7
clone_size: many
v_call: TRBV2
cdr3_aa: CASRLALHYEQYF
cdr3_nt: TGTGCCAGCAGACTAGCTCTTCACTACGAGCAGTACTTC

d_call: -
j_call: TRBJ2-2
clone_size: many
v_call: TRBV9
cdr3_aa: CASSVVQGGELFF
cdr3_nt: TGTGCCAGCAGCGTAGTTCAGGGCGGGGAGCTGTTTTTT

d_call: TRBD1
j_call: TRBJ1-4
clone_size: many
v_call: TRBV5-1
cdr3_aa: CASSQGQGVKEKLFF
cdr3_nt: TGCGCCAGCAGCCAGGGACAGGGGGTAAAGGAAAAACTGTTTTTT

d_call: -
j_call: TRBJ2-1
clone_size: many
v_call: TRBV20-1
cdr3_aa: CSASVPGQTYNEQFF
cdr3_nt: TGCAGTGCTAGCGTACCGGGACAAACCTACAATGAGCAGTTCTTC

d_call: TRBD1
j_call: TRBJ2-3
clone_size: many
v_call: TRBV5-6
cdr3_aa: CASSPPDRGKNTDTQYF
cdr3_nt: TGTGCCAGCAGTCCCCCCGACAGGGGTAAGAACACAGATACGCAGTATTTT

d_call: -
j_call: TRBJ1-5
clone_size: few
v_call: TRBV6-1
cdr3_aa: CASSGGGLHSNQPQHF
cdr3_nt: TGTGCCAGCAGTGGCGGGGGCCTGCATAGCAATCAGCCCCAGCATTTT

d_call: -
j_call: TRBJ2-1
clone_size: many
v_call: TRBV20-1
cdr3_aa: CSARDRGGIHYNEQFF
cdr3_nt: TGCAGTGCTAGAGATCGGGGCGGGATCCACTACAATGAGCAGTTCTTC

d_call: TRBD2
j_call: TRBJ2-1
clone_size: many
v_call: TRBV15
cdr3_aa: CATSAYGLAGDPSEQFF
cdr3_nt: TGTGCCACCAGCGCTTACGGACTAGCGGGAGATCCGAGTGAGCAGTTCTTC

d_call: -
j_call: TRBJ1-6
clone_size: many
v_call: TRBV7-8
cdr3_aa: CASSLEAYGGWSPLHF
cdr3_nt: TGTGCCAGCAGCTTAGAGGCCTATGGGGGTTGGTCACCCCTCCACTTT

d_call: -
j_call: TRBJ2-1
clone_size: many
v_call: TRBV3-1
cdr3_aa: CASKSISYNEQFF
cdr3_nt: TGTGCCAGCAAATCTATCTCCTACAATGAGCAGTTCTTC

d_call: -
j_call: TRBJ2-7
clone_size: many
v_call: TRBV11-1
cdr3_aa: CASSAAVTRLGYEQYF
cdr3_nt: TGTGCCAGCAGCGCCGCGGTGACTAGACTTGGGTACGAGCAGTACTTC

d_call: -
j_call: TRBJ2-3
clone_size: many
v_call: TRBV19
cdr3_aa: CASSIPPWVGRTDTQYF
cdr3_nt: TGTGCCAGTAGTATACCGCCGTGGGTGGGACGCACAGATACGCAGTATTTT

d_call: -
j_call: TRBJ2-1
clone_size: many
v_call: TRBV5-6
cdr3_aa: CASSLARQVEFF
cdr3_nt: TGTGCCAGCAGCTTGGCCAGGCAGGTGGAGTTCTTC

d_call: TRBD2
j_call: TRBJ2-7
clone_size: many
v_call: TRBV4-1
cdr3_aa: CASSPPASGSYEQYF
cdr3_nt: TGCGCCAGCAGCCCCCCGGCTAGCGGGAGTTACGAGCAGTACTTC

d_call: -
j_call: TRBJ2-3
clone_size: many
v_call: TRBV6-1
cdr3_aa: CASSEALQGTDTQYF
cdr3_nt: TGTGCCAGCAGTGAAGCGCTTCAGGGCACAGATACGCAGTATTTT

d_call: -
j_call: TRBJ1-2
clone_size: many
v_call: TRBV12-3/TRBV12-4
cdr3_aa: CASSLGHFGYTF
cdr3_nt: TGTGCCAGCAGTTTAGGACACTTTGGCTACACCTTC

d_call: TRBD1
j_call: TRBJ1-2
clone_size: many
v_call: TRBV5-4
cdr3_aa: CASSLSGGDGYTF
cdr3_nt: TGTGCCAGCAGCTTGTCAGGGGGCGATGGCTACACCTTC

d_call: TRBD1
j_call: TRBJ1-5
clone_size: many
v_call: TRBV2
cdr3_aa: CASSPRQGAGNQPQHF
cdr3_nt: TGTGCCAGCAGTCCACGACAGGGGGCGGGAAATCAGCCCCAGCATTTT

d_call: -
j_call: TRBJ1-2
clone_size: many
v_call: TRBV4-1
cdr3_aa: CASSQVFFRRSGNDYGYTF
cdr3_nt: TGCGCCAGCAGCCAAGTCTTTTTTCGGAGGTCAGGGAACGACTATGGCTACACCTTC

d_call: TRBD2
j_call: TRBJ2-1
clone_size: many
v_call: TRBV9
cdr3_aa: CASSVPGGRYNEQFF
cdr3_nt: TGTGCCAGCAGCGTCCCGGGGGGACGGTACAATGAGCAGTTCTTC

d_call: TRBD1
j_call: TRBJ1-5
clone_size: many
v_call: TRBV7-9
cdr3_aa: CASGGAGGARDQPQHF
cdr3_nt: TGTGCCAGCGGGGGGGCAGGGGGGGCGCGGGATCAGCCCCAGCATTTT

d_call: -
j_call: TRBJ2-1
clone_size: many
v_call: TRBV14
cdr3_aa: CASSQDRGSRRFNEQFF
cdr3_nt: TGTGCCAGCAGCCAAGATCGAGGGTCTAGAAGGTTCAATGAGCAGTTCTTC

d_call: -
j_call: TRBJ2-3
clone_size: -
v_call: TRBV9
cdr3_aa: CASSVRMGKQYF
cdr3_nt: TGTGCCAGCAGCGTACGTATGGGCAAGCAGTATTTT

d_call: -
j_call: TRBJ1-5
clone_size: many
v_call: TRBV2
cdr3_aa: CASADEGTQHF
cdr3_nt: TGTGCCAGCGCGGATGAAGGTACCCAGCATTTT

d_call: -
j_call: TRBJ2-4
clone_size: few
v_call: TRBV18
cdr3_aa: CASSPPGLQNIQYF
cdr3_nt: TGTGCCAGCTCACCCCCGGGACTCCAAAACATTCAGTACTTC

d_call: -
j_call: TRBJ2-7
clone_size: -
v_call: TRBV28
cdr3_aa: CASSFSERQYF
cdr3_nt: TGTGCCAGCAGTTTCTCGGAGAGGCAGTACTTC

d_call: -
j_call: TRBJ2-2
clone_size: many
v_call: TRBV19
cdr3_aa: CASTGNTGELFF
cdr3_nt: TGTGCCAGTACCGGGAACACCGGGGAGCTGTTTTTT

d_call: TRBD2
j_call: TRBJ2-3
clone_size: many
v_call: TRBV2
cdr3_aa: CASKLAPSGSTDTQYF
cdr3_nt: TGTGCCAGCAAATTGGCACCTAGCGGGAGCACAGATACGCAGTATTTT

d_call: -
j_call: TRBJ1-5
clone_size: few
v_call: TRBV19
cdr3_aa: CASSIGGWGLGNQPQHF
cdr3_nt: TGTGCCAGTAGTATAGGAGGTTGGGGTTTGGGCAATCAGCCCCAGCATTTT

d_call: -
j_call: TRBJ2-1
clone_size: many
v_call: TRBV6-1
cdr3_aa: CASGGGRSYNEQFF
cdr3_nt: TGTGCCAGCGGGGGCGGGAGATCCTACAATGAGCAGTTCTTC

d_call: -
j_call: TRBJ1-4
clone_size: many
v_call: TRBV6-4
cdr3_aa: CAKGRGIQGEKLFF
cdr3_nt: TGTGCCAAGGGCCGGGGGATTCAGGGTGAAAAACTGTTTTTT

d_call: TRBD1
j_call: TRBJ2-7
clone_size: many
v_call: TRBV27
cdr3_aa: CASSLSTGTGNEQYF
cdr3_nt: TGTGCCAGCAGTTTAAGCACCGGGACAGGGAACGAGCAGTACTTC

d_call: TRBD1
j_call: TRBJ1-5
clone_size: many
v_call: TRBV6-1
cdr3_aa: CASTLTGNSNQPQHF
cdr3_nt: TGTGCCAGCACCCTGACAGGGAATAGCAATCAGCCCCAGCATTTT

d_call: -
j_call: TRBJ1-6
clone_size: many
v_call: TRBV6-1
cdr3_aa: CASSEARNWGHVNSPLHF
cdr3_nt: TGTGCCAGCAGTGAAGCTCGAAATTGGGGACACGTAAATTCACCCCTCCACTTT

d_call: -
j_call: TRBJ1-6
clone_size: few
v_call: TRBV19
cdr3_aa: CASSVNRVLDSPLRF
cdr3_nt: TGTGCCAGTAGTGTTAACAGGGTTTTGGATTCACCCCTCCGCTTT

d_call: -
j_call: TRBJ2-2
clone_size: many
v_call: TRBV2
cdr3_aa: CASSEDRNTGELFF
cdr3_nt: TGTGCCAGCAGTGAGGACAGGAACACCGGGGAGCTGTTTTTT

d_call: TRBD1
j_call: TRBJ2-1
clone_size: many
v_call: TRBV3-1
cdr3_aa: CASSQGGTGSGFF
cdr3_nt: TGTGCCAGCAGCCAGGGGGGGACAGGGTCAGGATTCTTC

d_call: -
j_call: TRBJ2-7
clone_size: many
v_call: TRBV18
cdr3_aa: CASSQNSGNGEQYF
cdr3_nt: TGTGCCAGCTCACAAAACTCAGGGAATGGCGAGCAGTACTTC

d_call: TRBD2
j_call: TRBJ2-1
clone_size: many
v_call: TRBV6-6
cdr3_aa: CASSPGTSGLNNEQFF
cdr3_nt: TGTGCCAGCAGTCCCGGGACTAGCGGGCTTAACAATGAGCAGTTCTTC

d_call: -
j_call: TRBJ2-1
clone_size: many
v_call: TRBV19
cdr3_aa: CASSSQGGLNEQFF
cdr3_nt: TGTGCCAGTAGTTCACAGGGGGGGCTCAATGAGCAGTTCTTC

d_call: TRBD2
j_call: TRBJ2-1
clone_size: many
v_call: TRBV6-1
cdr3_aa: CASKPGLASNEQFF
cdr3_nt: TGTGCCAGTAAACCGGGACTAGCGAGCAATGAGCAGTTCTTC